This record concerns one T cell receptor (beta chain) sequence. Its antigen is unknown. These data come from a study of monozygotic twins with inflammatory bowel disease. General study points: Data gave no support to a single strong signal or clonotype associated with IBD. No detectable difference in repertoire similarity separated concordant from discordant twins, possibly as a result of limited power.

TCRdb reprocessed the 5' RACE reads, with one entry per CDR3 protein and no DNA. Recorded here are approximately 400,000 distinct CDR3 sequences; the top ten clones represent more than 2%. Germline assignment: CDR1 MNHNS and CDR2 SASEGT. This CDR3 is built from 15 residues. Sequenced sample: blood. The sequence came from a human donor with ulcerative colitis or Crohn's disease, or a healthy co-twin of an affected twin (not recorded which). V and J are TRBV6-1 and TRBJ1-5; TCRdb's assignment of TRBD1 cannot be checked, as there is no DNA. CDR3 protein: CASRTDRGSNQPQHF.